The 20 T cell receptor beta chains listed next were all sequenced from one sample in a study of T cells in Graves' hyperthyroidism and ophthalmopathy. TCR beta CDR3 regions were amplified from RNA. Initially, a first-round RT-PCR of the TCR CDR3 employed the HTBI primer set. TCRdb analysed the multiplex PCR reads with MiXCR anew, one entry per CDR3 protein. The sample carries roughly 600,000 distinct CDR3 sequences, more than 12% recorded once. Sequencing used blood. These receptors all stem from a woman aged 45 to 65 with Graves' ophthalmopathy.

This clonotype has only a few counts. CDR3 DNA: TGTGCCACCAGGGGACAGGGGAAGACCGGGGAGCTGTTTTTT. This gives the protein CATRGQGKTGELFF. The genes are TRBV24-1 and TRBJ2-2; 10 nucleotides line up with TRBD1. The CDR3 has 14 amino acids. The junction had 3 bases not matched to a gene; V was cut back by 7 bases and J by 5 bases. The germline gives CDR1 KGHDR, CDR2 SFDVKD.

The chain carries TRBV20-1 and TRBJ1-2; D remains unclear. Per germline, CDR1 DFQATT and CDR2 SNEGSKA (reference sequence). V was cut by 3 bases and J by 2 bases, with 7 bases left in between. This CDR3 has 12 residues. CDR3: CSASYSNYGYTF. DNA of the CDR3: TGCAGTGCTAGTTACAGCAACTATGGCTACACCTTC.

This clonotype was seen ten or more times. The genes are TRBV7-8 and TRBJ2-7; D call uncertain. V lost 8 bases, J lost 4 bases, and 18 bases lay in between. Germline CDR1 SGHVS, CDR2 FQNEAQ. The CDR3 spans 14 residues. The CDR3 protein is CASGPLRSNYEQYF. The CDR3 region has the DNA TGTGCCAGCGGCCCTCTAAGGAGTAATTACGAGCAGTACTTC. Using reference TRBV7-8 and TRBJ2-7 for the parts outside the CDR3, the full variable domain is GAGVSQSPRYKVAKRGQDVALRCDPISGHVSLFWYQQALGQGPEFLTYFQNEAQLDKSGLPSDRFFAERPEGSVSTLKIQRTQQEDSAVYLCASGPLRSNYEQYFGPGTRLTVT.

This clonotype was detected many times. J is TRBJ2-7 and V is TRBV29-1; D might be TRBD2 (6 bases). The CDR3 sequence is 12 residues long. Trimming left V 1 base short and J 4 bases short, with 8 bases between. Germline V lookup: CDR1 SQVTM, CDR2 ANQGSEA. The CDR3 is CSVEVGTYEQYF. CDR3 nucleotide sequence: TGCAGCGTTGAAGTGGGGACTTACGAGCAGTACTTC.

The V and J genes are TRBV12-5 and TRBJ1-1, with D hard to call. The germline CDR1 and CDR2 sequences are LGHNT and FRNRAP. Trimming left V 6 bases short and J 1 base short, with 12 bases between. This CDR3 spans 14 amino acids. CDR3 in DNA: TGTGCTAGTGGCCCCGTTTTTGAGAACACTGAAGCTTTCTTT. Its protein is CASGPVFENTEAFF.

This clonotype was detected many times. The chain recombines TRBV30 with TRBJ1-1, with TRBD1 as a possible D gene (5 bases). V was shortened by 3 bases and J by 4 bases, with 12 bases between the two germline ends. Germline V gives CDR1 GTSNPN, CDR2 SVGIG (reference sequence). CDR3 length equals 13 residues. CDR3 residues: CAWSGTVGTEAFF. CDR3 nucleotide sequence: TGTGCCTGGAGCGGGACTGTGGGCACTGAAGCTTTCTTT.

The sample holds many counts of this clonotype. The V gene is TRBV5-1, the J gene TRBJ2-7, with D tentatively TRBD1 (6 bases). The length of the CDR3 is 15 residues. Germline V gene lookup returns CDR1 SGHRS and CDR2 YFSETQ. V shed 1 base and J shed 2 bases, with 13 bases lying between them. Here the CDR3 reads CASSLRQALPYEQYF. DNA of the CDR3: TGCGCCAGCAGCTTGAGACAGGCACTTCCCTACGAGCAGTACTTC.

This clonotype was counted many times. The chain couples TRBV30 to TRBJ2-5, with D unresolved. Trimming stripped 2 bases from V and 5 bases from J, with 6 bases between. This CDR3 has 11 amino acids. The germline V gene encodes CDR1 GTSNPN and CDR2 SVGIG (reference sequence). CDR3: CAWSTGETQYF. CDR3 sequence (DNA): TGTGCCTGGAGTACCGGGGAGACCCAGTACTTC.

This clonotype was seen only once. The chain combines TRBV5-5 with TRBJ2-5; TRBD2 matches 8 bases. The CDR3 is 15 amino acids. The V segment lost 4 bases and the J segment 4 bases; nucleotides outside the gene matches: 9. Germline CDR1 is SGHKS and CDR2 is YYEKEE (reference sequence). CDR3 coding DNA: TGTGCCAGCAGCCAAGCCCCGGGAGGGGTAGAGACCCAGTACTTC. It codes for CASSQAPGGVETQYF.

This clonotype was counted many times. The chain uses TRBV7-2 and TRBJ1-5; D is perhaps TRBD1 (6 bases). CDR1 is SGHTA, CDR2 FQGNSA, per germline. The V and J ends lost 5 bases and 0 bases respectively, with 14 bases between them. This CDR3 spans 16 amino acids. CDR3 protein: CASSANRVGSNQPQHF. As DNA, the CDR3 is TGTGCCAGCAGCGCCAACAGGGTTGGTAGCAATCAGCCCCAGCATTTT.

This clonotype showed up many times. The chain joins TRBV7-9 to TRBJ2-1; D remains ambiguous. Trimming shortened V by 4 bases and J by 6 bases, and 7 bases separated the two germline ends. This CDR3 contains 12 residues. Germline CDR1 and CDR2: SEHNR and FQNEAQ (reference sequence). The DNA for the CDR3 is TGTGCCAGCAGCTATGGACCCAATGAGCAGTTCTTC. Its translation is CASSYGPNEQFF. The whole variable domain, remainder taken from reference TRBV7-9 and TRBJ2-1, is DTGVSQNPRHKITKRGQNVTFRCDPISEHNRLYWYRQTLGQGPEFLTYFQNEAQLEKSRLLSDRFSAERPKGSFSTLEIQRTEQGDSAMYLCASSYGPNEQFFGPGTRLTVL.

This clonotype was counted ten times or more. CDR3 DNA sequence: TGCAGTGCTAGATTTCTAGCGGGCGCGAGCTCCTACGAGCAGTACTTC. It encodes CSARFLAGASSYEQYF. V usage is TRBV20-1 and J usage is TRBJ2-7, with TRBD2 matching 8 bases. This CDR3 spans 16 amino acids. The J segment lost 0 bases and the V segment lost 2 bases, leaving 9 bases of the junction unmatched. The V gene's germline CDR1 is DFQATT and CDR2 SNEGSKA (reference sequence).

This clonotype was recorded many times. V and J are TRBV28 and TRBJ1-5; weak D call: TRBD1 (6 bases). The V gene's germline CDR1 is MDHEN and CDR2 SYDVKM. The ends were cut back, 3 bases at V and 0 bases at J, with 12 bases in the middle. This CDR3 has 16 residues. CDR3 nucleotides: TGTGCCAGCAGTTTCAACAGGGTTGATAGCAATCAGCCCCAGCATTTT. Translated: CASSFNRVDSNQPQHF.

This chain links TRBV10-3 with TRBJ2-7; D might be TRBD1 (5 bases). CDR1 and CDR2 from the germline V gene are ENHRY and SYGVKD. Between the trimmed V and J ends, which lost 6 bases and 5 bases, there was a span of 20 bases. The CDR3 extends over 15 amino acids. The CDR3: CAIRHRTPVSHEQYF. DNA for the CDR3: TGTGCCATCAGACACAGGACACCGGTATCCCACGAGCAGTACTTC.

CDR3 sequence (DNA): TGTGCCAGCAGCCAACTAGCGGGACCTCCTTACGAGCAGTACTTC. Translation: CASSQLAGPPYEQYF. The chain is built from TRBV14 and TRBJ2-7, with 9 bases lining up with TRBD2. This CDR3 spans 15 amino acids. V lost 2 bases, J lost 4 bases, and 6 bases stayed unmatched. Germline values: CDR1 SGHDN, CDR2 FVKESK.

At least ten counts were recorded for this clonotype. The V call is TRBV6-1, the J call TRBJ2-1, with 8 bases identical to TRBD2. With V trimmed by 7 bases and J by 5 bases, 16 bases remained unmatched. This CDR3 spans 17 amino acids. Germline lookup yields CDR1 MNHNS and CDR2 SASEGT. The CDR3 nucleotides read TGTGCCAGCACCAAGGTTATGGCGGGAGGCTTACACAATGAGCAGTTCTTC. This codes for CASTKVMAGGLHNEQFF.

Ten or more counts support this clonotype. The rearrangement joins TRBV12-3 or TRBV12-4 to TRBJ2-3; the match to TRBD2 covers 13 bases. The CDR3 runs to 20 residues. Trimming cost V 3 bases and J 6 bases; bases outside gene matches: 18. CDR3 sequence: CASSFWTSGSTPTKSDTQYF. Here the CDR3 DNA reads TGTGCCAGCAGTTTTTGGACTAGCGGGAGCACCCCGACAAAGTCCGATACGCAGTATTTT.

This clonotype appeared many times. The chain links TRBV20-1 to TRBJ2-7, with 14 bases lining up with TRBD2. The CDR3 has 16 residues. The J segment lost 3 bases and the V segment lost 0 bases, leaving 4 bases of the junction unmatched. Germline V gene data show CDR1 as DFQATT and CDR2 as SNEGSKA (reference sequence). Here the CDR3 reads CSAREGTSGSYYEQYF. The CDR3 DNA is TGCAGTGCTAGAGAAGGGACTAGCGGGAGTTACTACGAGCAGTACTTC.

This clonotype was counted many times. The rearrangement uses TRBV28 and TRBJ2-3; possibly TRBD1 for D (5 bases). CDR1 is MDHEN, CDR2 SYDVKM, per germline. This CDR3 is built from 14 residues. V gave up 7 bases and J gave up 1 base, with 12 bases separating them. CDR3 sequence reads: CASNPTDRTDTQYF. CDR3 DNA: TGTGCCAGCAACCCGACAGACCGCACAGATACGCAGTATTTT.

Only a few counts were recorded for this clonotype. This rearrangement joins TRBV6-2 or TRBV6-3 to TRBJ2-6; maybe TRBD1 (6 bases). The CDR3 is 15 residues long. The germline V and J ends were trimmed by 6 bases and 0 bases, with 9 bases remaining between them. In germline, CDR1 is MNHEY, CDR2 SVGEGT. CDR3 protein: CASRKQGSGANVLTF. The CDR3 nucleotides are TGTGCCAGCAGAAAACAGGGCTCTGGGGCCAACGTCCTGACTTTC.